This is a list of T cell receptor beta chains from one sample in a study of T cell repertoires in cytomegalovirus infection. Their target antigens are unknown. TCRdb re-analysed the reads in MiXCR, keeping a single row per CDR3 protein. The sample includes 70,000 to 85,000 distinct CDR3 sequences, roughly 40% seen only once; the top ten take approximately 93%. This specimen was CD8+ T cells from cultured PBMCs, taken from culture after CMV antigen stimulation. The source of these receptors is a human donor in good health (CMV status not recorded). Some clones in this sample may be carry-over from other donors' samples. Both conserved end residues are part of each CDR3. The D gene is left open where the match is weak. Clone size appears in some rows only: once, few, many, or a class for an expanded clone.

NA | TRBJ1-4 | few | TRBV27 | TGTGCCAGCAGTTTAATGAAGGGGACGGAAAAACTGTTTTTT | CASSLMKGTEKLFF
TRBD1 | TRBJ2-3 | few | TRBV7-2 | TGTGCCAGCAGCGTAGGAATGGACAGGGTTAGCACAGATACGCAGTATTTT | CASSVGMDRVSTDTQYF
NA | TRBJ2-1 | once | TRBV6-8 | TGTGCCAGCAGTTACTCGACTGGATCTTACAATGAGCAGTTCTTC | CASSYSTGSYNEQFF
TRBD2 | TRBJ2-1 | NA | TRBV7-4 | TGTGCCAGCAGCTTACGAGTAGCGGGGTCGGACAATGAGCAGTTCTTC | CASSLRVAGSDNEQFF
NA | TRBJ2-7 | few | TRBV20-1 | TGCAGTGCTAGAGTGGGGCGCGGGCACGAGCAGTACTTC | CSARVGRGHEQYF
TRBD2 | TRBJ2-1 | few | TRBV12-3/TRBV12-4 | TGTGCCAGCAGCTCTACTAGCGGGGGGGCCTACAATGAGCAGTTCTTC | CASSSTSGGAYNEQFF
NA | TRBJ1-2 | once | TRBV27 | TGTGCCAGCAACCTGAGCGTGGGGGGGGACTATGGCTACACCTTC | CASNLSVGGDYGYTF
NA | TRBJ1-1 | NA | TRBV5-4 | TGTGCCAGCAGCTTGTACGGAAGGAACACTGAAGCTTTCTTT | CASSLYGRNTEAFF
NA | TRBJ2-7 | few | TRBV7-9 | TGTGCCAGCAGCGGAACTTGGGGGGCGTCGGTCTACGAGCAGTACTTC | CASSGTWGASVYEQYF
NA | TRBJ2-7 | NA | TRBV23-1 | TGCGCCAGCAGCCCCATTGGGCAGGGGCGTTCCTACGAGCAGTACTTC | CASSPIGQGRSYEQYF
NA | TRBJ2-5 | few | TRBV7-8 | TGTGCCAGCAGCCCCAAACCCGTCCAGCAAGAGACCCAGTACTTC | CASSPKPVQQETQYF
TRBD1 | TRBJ1-4 | NA | TRBV19 | TGTGCCTCGGAGACAGGGGGCGAGGAAAAACTGTTTTTT | CASETGGEEKLFF
NA | TRBJ2-2 | NA | TRBV4-2 | TGTGCCAGCAGCCAAGTCTACGGGGAGCTGTTTTTT | CASSQVYGELFF
NA | TRBJ2-1 | NA | TRBV7-2 | TGTGCCAGCAGCAACAGGGGAGGATCGTACAATGGGCAGTTCTTC | CASSNRGGSYNGQFF
TRBD1 | TRBJ2-7 | few | TRBV18 | TGTGCCAGCTCACCACCGTACGGACAGGGGGCTATTGATGGCTACGAGCAGTACTTC | CASSPPYGQGAIDGYEQYF
NA | TRBJ2-2 | NA | TRBV19 | TGTGCCAGTAGTATGTACATGAACACCGGGGAGCTGTTTTTT | CASSMYMNTGELFF
TRBD1 | TRBJ1-5 | few | TRBV19 | TGTGCCAGCCTAGGACAGGGTAATCAGCCCCAGCATTTT | CASLGQGNQPQHF
NA | TRBJ2-7 | NA | TRBV7-9 | TGTGCCAGCAGCTCTTCGGCCACCGTCGCTTACGAGCAGTACTTC | CASSSSATVAYEQYF
NA | TRBJ2-5 | few | TRBV12-3/TRBV12-4 | TGTGCCAGCAGTTTGCCGGGGCGGGAGACCCAGTACTTC | CASSLPGRETQYF
NA | TRBJ2-7 | NA | TRBV7-9 | TGTGCCAGCAGCTTAGCGGGCCTAGCTTACGAGCAGTACTTC | CASSLAGLAYEQYF
NA | TRBJ2-7 | NA | TRBV7-6 | TGTGCCATAGGGTTGGGAGGCGAGCAGTACTTC | CAIGLGGEQYF
NA | TRBJ2-3 | NA | TRBV6-2/TRBV6-3 | TGTGCCAGCAGTTACGGGCCCCCAGATACGCAGTATTTT | CASSYGPPDTQYF
TRBD1 | TRBJ1-5 | NA | TRBV7-2 | TGTGCCAGCAGCTTAGGGACAGGGGGCGATCAGCCCCAGCATTTT | CASSLGTGGDQPQHF
TRBD1 | TRBJ2-2 | NA | TRBV27 | TGTGCCAGCACCTATAAGACCGGGACAGAAGTCACCGGGGAGCTGTTTTTT | CASTYKTGTEVTGELFF
TRBD1 | TRBJ1-1 | NA | TRBV27 | TGTGCCAGCAGATCCTCGACAGGGGGTTGGACTGAAGCTTTCTTT | CASRSSTGGWTEAFF
NA | TRBJ2-5 | once | TRBV5-1 | TGCGCCAGCAGCTTAAGAGGGGGGCCTCAAGAGACCCAGTACTTC | CASSLRGGPQETQYF
NA | TRBJ1-5 | few | TRBV20-1 | TGCAGTGCTAGAGATCCCGAGGGGCCTCAGCCCCAGCATTTT | CSARDPEGPQPQHF
NA | TRBJ2-7 | once | TRBV12-3/TRBV12-4 | TGTGCCAGCAGTTTTGGTGTGGGGGCGGGCTACGAGCAGTACTTC | CASSFGVGAGYEQYF
TRBD2 | TRBJ2-1 | NA | TRBV4-1 | TGCGCCAGCAGCCATTACGATAGCGGGGGGGCCGATGAGCAGTTCTTC | CASSHYDSGGADEQFF
TRBD2 | TRBJ2-3 | NA | TRBV4-3 | TGCGCCAGCAGCCAGCTCACTAGCGGGGGGGCTGGAGATACGCAGTATTTT | CASSQLTSGGAGDTQYF
TRBD1 | TRBJ2-2 | NA | TRBV7-9 | TGTGCCAGCAGCTTAAGGACAGGGGGCGAGAACACCGGGGAGCTGTTTTTT | CASSLRTGGENTGELFF
TRBD1 | TRBJ1-2 | NA | TRBV5-6 | TGTGCCAGCAGCGAGGGACAGGGCCTCTATGGCTACACCTTC | CASSEGQGLYGYTF
TRBD2 | TRBJ2-4 | once | TRBV20-1 | TGCAGTGCTCGGGAGGGGGACATTCAGTACTTC | CSAREGDIQYF
TRBD1 | TRBJ1-1 | NA | TRBV6-2/TRBV6-3 | TGTGCCAGCAGTTCGGGACAGAACCCAGCGAGCACTGAAGCTTTCTTT | CASSSGQNPASTEAFF
NA | TRBJ1-2 | many | TRBV7-2 | TGTGCCAGCAGCGCGTCCAGGGGTTCTAACTATGGCTACACCTTC | CASSASRGSNYGYTF
NA | TRBJ1-1 | few | TRBV10-3 | TGTGCCATCAGTGAGTCAACTTCCCTCGGGATTTACACTGAAGCTTTCTTT | CAISESTSLGIYTEAFF
NA | TRBJ2-7 | NA | TRBV6-1 | TGTGCCAGCAGTGAATACCTATGGGAGGGGGAGCACGAGCAGTACTTC | CASSEYLWEGEHEQYF
NA | TRBJ1-5 | many | TRBV4-1 | TGCGCCAGCAACAGAGAATATAGCAATCAGCCCCAGCATTTT | CASNREYSNQPQHF
NA | TRBJ1-1 | NA | TRBV2 | TGTGCCAGCGGCTGGACGGAAAACACTGTAGCTTTCTTT | CASGWTENTVAFF
NA | TRBJ1-1 | NA | TRBV28 | TGTGCCAGCAGTTTAACGGGGAACGGGAACACTGAAGCTTTCTTT | CASSLTGNGNTEAFF